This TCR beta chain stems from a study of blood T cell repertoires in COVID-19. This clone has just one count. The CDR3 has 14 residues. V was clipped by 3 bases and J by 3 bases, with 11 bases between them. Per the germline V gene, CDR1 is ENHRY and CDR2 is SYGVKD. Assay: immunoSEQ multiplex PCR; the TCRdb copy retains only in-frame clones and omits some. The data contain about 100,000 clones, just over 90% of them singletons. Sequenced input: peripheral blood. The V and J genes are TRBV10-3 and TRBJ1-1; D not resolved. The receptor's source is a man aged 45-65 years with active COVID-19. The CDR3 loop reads CAISEGGGYTEAFF. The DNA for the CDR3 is TGTGCCATCAGTGAAGGCGGCGGATACACTGAAGCTTTCTTT.